This is a list of T cell receptor beta chains from one sample in a study of T cell changes during pregnancy in multiple sclerosis. Some clones are missing from TCRdb's copy, which holds only in-frame ones; the method was immunoSEQ multiplex PCR. The sample records around 61,000 clones, approximately 90% being singletons. The sequencing used peripheral blood, collected in the third trimester of pregnancy. These receptors were collected from a female donor in good health, enrolled as a control in a pregnancy study. The CDR3 runs from the conserved cysteine through the conserved F or W. A D gene is named only where the DNA matches it firmly. Clone size is not always given. Where it is, it says once, few, many or a class for expanded clones.

clone size: NA; D gene: NA; J gene: TRBJ1-5; V gene: TRBV4-3; CDR3 protein: CASSQDDSRGYQPQHF; CDR3 DNA: TGCGCCAGCAGCCAAGACGATTCCAGGGGCTATCAGCCCCAGCATTTT
clone size: few; D gene: NA; J gene: TRBJ1-1; V gene: TRBV7-2; CDR3 protein: CASSLARNTEAFF; CDR3 DNA: TGTGCCAGCAGCTTAGCCCGGAACACTGAAGCTTTCTTT
clone size: NA; D gene: NA; J gene: TRBJ2-7; V gene: TRBV13; CDR3 protein: CASSPTRGTYEQYF; CDR3 DNA: TGTGCCAGCAGCCCAACTAGGGGGACCTACGAGCAGTACTTC
clone size: NA; D gene: NA; J gene: TRBJ1-2; V gene: TRBV7-8; CDR3 protein: CASSSSLSTGGYTF; CDR3 DNA: TGTGCCAGCAGCTCCTCTTTATCGACAGGTGGCTACACCTTC
clone size: NA; D gene: TRBD1; J gene: TRBJ1-2; V gene: TRBV6-5; CDR3 protein: CASSHLQGANGYTF; CDR3 DNA: TGTGCCAGCAGTCATCTGCAGGGGGCGAATGGCTACACCTTC
clone size: NA; D gene: NA; J gene: TRBJ2-7; V gene: TRBV15; CDR3 protein: CATSRDFYGEQYF; CDR3 DNA: TGTGCCACCAGCAGAGATTTCTATGGCGAGCAGTACTTC
clone size: NA; D gene: NA; J gene: TRBJ2-2; V gene: TRBV19; CDR3 protein: CASFSYTGELFF; CDR3 DNA: TGTGCCAGTTTTTCGTACACCGGGGAGCTGTTTTTT
clone size: NA; D gene: NA; J gene: TRBJ2-2; V gene: TRBV29-1; CDR3 protein: CSVRNTGELFF; CDR3 DNA: TGCAGCGTCCGGAACACCGGGGAGCTGTTTTTT
clone size: once; D gene: TRBD2; J gene: TRBJ2-1; V gene: TRBV27; CDR3 protein: CASSFAGGIFNEQFF; CDR3 DNA: TGTGCCAGCAGTTTCGCGGGGGGAATTTTCAATGAGCAGTTCTTC
clone size: NA; D gene: TRBD1; J gene: TRBJ2-2; V gene: TRBV11-1; CDR3 protein: CASRARTGPNTGELFF; CDR3 DNA: TGTGCCAGCAGGGCCAGGACAGGACCGAACACCGGGGAGCTGTTTTTT
clone size: NA; D gene: NA; J gene: TRBJ2-2; V gene: TRBV7-9; CDR3 protein: CASSFKQANTGELFF; CDR3 DNA: TGTGCCAGCAGCTTCAAGCAGGCGAACACCGGGGAGCTGTTTTTT
clone size: NA; D gene: NA; J gene: TRBJ1-1; V gene: TRBV7-9; CDR3 protein: CASTLIETEAFF; CDR3 DNA: TGTGCCAGCACTCTCATAGAAACTGAAGCTTTCTTT
clone size: NA; D gene: TRBD1; J gene: TRBJ1-6; V gene: TRBV2; CDR3 protein: CATGQGARIGSPLHF; CDR3 DNA: TGTGCCACCGGACAGGGGGCGAGGATAGGTTCACCCCTCCACTTT
clone size: once; D gene: TRBD1; J gene: TRBJ2-2; V gene: TRBV15; CDR3 protein: CATSRVKGQGNTGELFF; CDR3 DNA: TGTGCCACCAGCAGAGTAAAGGGACAGGGGAACACCGGGGAGCTGTTTTTT
clone size: NA; D gene: NA; J gene: TRBJ1-5; V gene: TRBV10-3; CDR3 protein: CAISDMAGLSQHF; CDR3 DNA: TGTGCCATCAGTGATATGGCAGGGTTATCCCAGCATTTT
clone size: NA; D gene: NA; J gene: TRBJ2-3; V gene: TRBV10-3; CDR3 protein: CATLGSRTDTQYF; CDR3 DNA: TGTGCCACTCTCGGGTCCCGCACAGATACGCAGTATTTT
clone size: NA; D gene: NA; J gene: TRBJ2-2; V gene: TRBV4-3; CDR3 protein: CASSPDKVGELFF; CDR3 DNA: TGCGCCAGCAGCCCGGACAAGGTCGGGGAGCTGTTTTTT
clone size: NA; D gene: NA; J gene: TRBJ1-3; V gene: TRBV30; CDR3 protein: CAWRVGGGNTIYF; CDR3 DNA: TGTGCCTGGAGAGTGGGGGGGGGAAACACCATATATTTT
clone size: NA; D gene: NA; J gene: TRBJ2-3; V gene: TRBV9; CDR3 protein: CASSPISGGTQYF; CDR3 DNA: TGTGCCAGCAGCCCCATCAGCGGAGGTACGCAGTATTTT
clone size: NA; D gene: NA; J gene: TRBJ2-5; V gene: TRBV28; CDR3 protein: CASSLRQGGYQETQYF; CDR3 DNA: TGTGCCAGCAGTTTACGGCAGGGGGGATACCAAGAGACCCAGTACTTC
clone size: NA; D gene: TRBD1; J gene: TRBJ1-1; V gene: TRBV27; CDR3 protein: CASSPTGVWTEAFF; CDR3 DNA: TGTGCCAGCAGTCCGACAGGGGTTTGGACTGAAGCTTTCTTT
clone size: NA; D gene: NA; J gene: TRBJ1-1; V gene: TRBV4-1; CDR3 protein: CASSQAVNTEAFF; CDR3 DNA: TGCGCCAGCAGCCAAGCGGTGAACACTGAAGCTTTCTTT
clone size: NA; D gene: NA; J gene: TRBJ1-2; V gene: TRBV7-2; CDR3 protein: CASSSVSRDYGYTF; CDR3 DNA: TGTGCCAGCAGCTCGGTATCGAGGGATTATGGCTACACCTTC
clone size: medium-sized; D gene: NA; J gene: TRBJ1-5; V gene: TRBV7-9; CDR3 protein: CASSYWHQPQHF; CDR3 DNA: TGTGCCAGCAGCTATTGGCATCAGCCCCAGCATTTT
clone size: few; D gene: TRBD1; J gene: TRBJ1-2; V gene: TRBV5-4; CDR3 protein: CASSLDRVFGYTF; CDR3 DNA: TGTGCCAGCAGCCTGGACAGGGTGTTTGGCTACACCTTC
clone size: NA; D gene: NA; J gene: TRBJ1-1; V gene: TRBV10-3; CDR3 protein: CAISESNRDGAFF; CDR3 DNA: TGTGCCATCAGTGAGTCGAACAGGGATGGAGCTTTCTTT
clone size: NA; D gene: NA; J gene: TRBJ2-3; V gene: TRBV27; CDR3 protein: CASSLRPKERVKEDTQYF; CDR3 DNA: TGTGCCAGCAGTCTAAGGCCGAAGGAGCGGGTAAAAGAGGATACGCAGTATTTT
clone size: NA; D gene: TRBD1; J gene: TRBJ2-5; V gene: TRBV7-9; CDR3 protein: CASSLGAGQGNQETQYF; CDR3 DNA: TGTGCCAGCAGCTTAGGAGCGGGACAGGGCAACCAAGAGACCCAGTACTTC
clone size: NA; D gene: NA; J gene: TRBJ1-2; V gene: TRBV4-1; CDR3 protein: CASSQDPGYGYTF; CDR3 DNA: TGCGCCAGCAGCCAAGACCCGGGCTATGGCTACACCTTC
clone size: NA; D gene: TRBD1; J gene: TRBJ1-2; V gene: TRBV5-6; CDR3 protein: CASSADRGYYGYTF; CDR3 DNA: TGTGCCAGCAGCGCGGACAGGGGATATTATGGCTACACCTTC
clone size: NA; D gene: TRBD2; J gene: TRBJ2-7; V gene: TRBV6-4; CDR3 protein: CASSRDYHYEQYF; CDR3 DNA: TGTGCCAGCAGCCGGGACTATCACTACGAGCAGTACTTC
clone size: NA; D gene: NA; J gene: TRBJ1-1; V gene: TRBV25-1; CDR3 protein: CASSDDQGKAFF; CDR3 DNA: TGTGCCAGCAGTGACGACCAGGGAAAAGCTTTCTTT
clone size: NA; D gene: TRBD1; J gene: TRBJ2-7; V gene: TRBV5-5; CDR3 protein: CASSLYSQTGLREQYF; CDR3 DNA: TGTGCCAGCAGCCTATATTCTCAGACAGGGCTTCGTGAGCAGTACTTC
clone size: NA; D gene: TRBD1; J gene: TRBJ1-5; V gene: TRBV6-1; CDR3 protein: CASSGGTAANQPQHF; CDR3 DNA: TGTGCCAGCAGTGGCGGGACAGCGGCGAATCAGCCCCAGCATTTT
clone size: NA; D gene: NA; J gene: TRBJ1-2; V gene: TRBV10-3; CDR3 protein: CAIRLDSFYTF; CDR3 DNA: TGTGCCATCAGGCTGGACAGTTTCTACACCTTC
clone size: NA; D gene: NA; J gene: TRBJ1-2; V gene: TRBV2; CDR3 protein: CASSATTLYGYTF; CDR3 DNA: TGTGCCAGCAGTGCGACTACCCTCTATGGCTACACCTTC
clone size: NA; D gene: NA; J gene: TRBJ1-5; V gene: TRBV4-2; CDR3 protein: CASSQEGPGNQPQHF; CDR3 DNA: TGTGCCAGCAGCCAAGAGGGCCCTGGCAATCAGCCCCAGCATTTT
clone size: NA; D gene: NA; J gene: TRBJ1-2; V gene: TRBV2; CDR3 protein: CASSEAKGGGYTF; CDR3 DNA: TGTGCCAGCAGTGAAGCGAAGGGAGGTGGCTACACCTTC
clone size: NA; D gene: NA; J gene: TRBJ2-4; V gene: TRBV28; CDR3 protein: CASSPGGAKNIQYF; CDR3 DNA: TGTGCCAGCAGTCCCGGTGGAGCCAAAAACATTCAGTACTTC
clone size: NA; D gene: NA; J gene: TRBJ2-7; V gene: TRBV27; CDR3 protein: CASSLSKGEQGYEQYF; CDR3 DNA: TGTGCCAGCAGTTTATCGAAGGGTGAACAGGGCTACGAGCAGTACTTC
clone size: NA; D gene: NA; J gene: TRBJ1-2; V gene: TRBV2; CDR3 protein: CASSDGVQGINYGYTF; CDR3 DNA: TGTGCCAGCAGTGATGGGGTACAGGGTATCAACTATGGCTACACCTTC
clone size: NA; D gene: NA; J gene: TRBJ1-6; V gene: TRBV6-5; CDR3 protein: CASRAGESPLHF; CDR3 DNA: TGTGCCAGCAGAGCAGGGGAATCACCCCTCCACTTT
clone size: NA; D gene: TRBD1; J gene: TRBJ2-6; V gene: TRBV30; CDR3 protein: CAWSVLGPGQGSIRHPSGANVLTF; CDR3 DNA: TGTGCCTGGAGTGTCTTAGGTCCGGGACAGGGTAGTATCCGACACCCCTCTGGGGCCAACGTCCTGACTTTC
clone size: NA; D gene: NA; J gene: TRBJ2-5; V gene: TRBV28; CDR3 protein: CASSLKSGVETQYF; CDR3 DNA: TGTGCCAGCAGTTTAAAATCAGGGGTAGAGACCCAGTACTTC
clone size: NA; D gene: NA; J gene: TRBJ1-2; V gene: TRBV5-5; CDR3 protein: CASSSPGLSDYGYTF; CDR3 DNA: TGTGCCAGCAGCTCTCCGGGACTATCAGACTATGGCTACACCTTC
clone size: NA; D gene: NA; J gene: TRBJ1-2; V gene: TRBV30; CDR3 protein: CAWSVGGRVYTF; CDR3 DNA: TGTGCCTGGAGTGTAGGGGGTCGAGTCTACACCTTC
clone size: NA; D gene: NA; J gene: TRBJ2-6; V gene: TRBV7-9; CDR3 protein: CASRTGENGANVLTF; CDR3 DNA: TGTGCCAGCCGAACGGGGGAGAATGGGGCCAACGTCCTGACTTTC
clone size: NA; D gene: TRBD1; J gene: TRBJ1-1; V gene: TRBV5-1; CDR3 protein: CASTRGTGSVTEAFF; CDR3 DNA: TGCGCCAGCACCAGGGGGACAGGGTCCGTTACTGAAGCTTTCTTT
clone size: NA; D gene: TRBD2; J gene: TRBJ2-1; V gene: TRBV10-2; CDR3 protein: CASTGGGSPKLRYNEQFF; CDR3 DNA: TGCGCCAGCACTGGCGGGGGGTCTCCTAAGCTAAGGTACAATGAGCAGTTCTTC
clone size: NA; D gene: NA; J gene: TRBJ1-2; V gene: TRBV4-1; CDR3 protein: CASSQGDTSNYGYTF; CDR3 DNA: TGCGCCAGCAGCCAAGGGGACACCTCTAACTATGGCTACACCTTC
clone size: NA; D gene: TRBD1; J gene: TRBJ1-2; V gene: TRBV25-1; CDR3 protein: CASSESTSTGGGYTF; CDR3 DNA: TGTGCCAGCAGTGAATCAACCTCGACAGGGGGAGGCTACACCTTC
clone size: NA; D gene: TRBD1; J gene: TRBJ1-2; V gene: TRBV11-2; CDR3 protein: CASNPDRAPNYGYTF; CDR3 DNA: TGTGCCAGCAACCCCGACAGGGCACCTAACTATGGCTACACCTTC
clone size: once; D gene: NA; J gene: TRBJ2-1; V gene: TRBV27; CDR3 protein: CASSLDSNSYNEQFF; CDR3 DNA: TGTGCCAGCAGCTTGGACTCTAACTCCTACAATGAGCAGTTCTTC
clone size: once; D gene: NA; J gene: TRBJ2-7; V gene: TRBV19; CDR3 protein: CASSIPGAYEQYF; CDR3 DNA: TGTGCCAGTAGTATACCAGGGGCCTACGAGCAGTACTTC
clone size: NA; D gene: NA; J gene: TRBJ2-3; V gene: TRBV7-3; CDR3 protein: CASSATGLSDTQYF; CDR3 DNA: TGTGCCAGCAGCGCAACGGGACTCTCGGATACGCAGTATTTT
clone size: many; D gene: NA; J gene: TRBJ2-1; V gene: TRBV5-6; CDR3 protein: CASSLGTVSNEQFF; CDR3 DNA: TGTGCCAGCAGCTTGGGGACAGTGTCCAATGAGCAGTTCTTC
clone size: few; D gene: TRBD1; J gene: TRBJ1-1; V gene: TRBV19; CDR3 protein: CASSSLDRATEAFF; CDR3 DNA: TGTGCCAGTAGTTCTCTTGACAGGGCCACTGAAGCTTTCTTT